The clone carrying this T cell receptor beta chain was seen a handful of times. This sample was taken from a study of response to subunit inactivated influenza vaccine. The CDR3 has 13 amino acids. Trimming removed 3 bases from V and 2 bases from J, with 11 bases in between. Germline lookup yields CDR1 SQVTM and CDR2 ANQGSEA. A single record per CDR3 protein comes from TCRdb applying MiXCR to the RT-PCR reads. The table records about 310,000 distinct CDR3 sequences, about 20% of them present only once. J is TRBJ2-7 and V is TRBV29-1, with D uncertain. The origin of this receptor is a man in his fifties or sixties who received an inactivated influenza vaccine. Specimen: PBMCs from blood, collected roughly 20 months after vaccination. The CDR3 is CSVDPGGTYEQYF. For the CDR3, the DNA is TGCAGCGTTGACCCGGGCGGTACCTACGAGCAGTACTTC.